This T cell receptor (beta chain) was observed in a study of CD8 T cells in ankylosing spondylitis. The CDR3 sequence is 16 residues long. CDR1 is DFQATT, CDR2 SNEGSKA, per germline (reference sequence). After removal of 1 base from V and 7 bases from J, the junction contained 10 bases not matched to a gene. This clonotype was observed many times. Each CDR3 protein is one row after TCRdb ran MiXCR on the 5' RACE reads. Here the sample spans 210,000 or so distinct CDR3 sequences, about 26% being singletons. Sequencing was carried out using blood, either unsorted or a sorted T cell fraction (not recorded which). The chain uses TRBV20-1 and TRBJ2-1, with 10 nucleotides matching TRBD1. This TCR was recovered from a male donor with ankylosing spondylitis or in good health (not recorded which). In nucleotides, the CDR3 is TGCAGTGCTAGAGGACTCCCGGGACAGGGGTGGAATGAGCAGTTCTTC. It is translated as CSARGLPGQGWNEQFF.